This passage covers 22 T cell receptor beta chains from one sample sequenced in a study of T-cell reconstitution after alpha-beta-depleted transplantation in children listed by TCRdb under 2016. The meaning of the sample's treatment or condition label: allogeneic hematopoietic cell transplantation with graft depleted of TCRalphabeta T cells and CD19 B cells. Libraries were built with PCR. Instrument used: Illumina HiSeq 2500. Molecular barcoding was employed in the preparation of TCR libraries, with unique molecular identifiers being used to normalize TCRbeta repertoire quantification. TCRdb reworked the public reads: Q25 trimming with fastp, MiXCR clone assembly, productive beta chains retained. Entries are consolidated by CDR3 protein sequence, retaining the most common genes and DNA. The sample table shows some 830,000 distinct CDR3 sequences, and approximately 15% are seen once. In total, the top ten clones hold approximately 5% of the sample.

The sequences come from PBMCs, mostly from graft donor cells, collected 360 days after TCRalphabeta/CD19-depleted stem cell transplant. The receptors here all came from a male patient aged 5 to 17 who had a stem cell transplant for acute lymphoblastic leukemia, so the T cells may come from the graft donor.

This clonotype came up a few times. The CDR3 loop reads CASSQDWGTGELYGYTF. The CDR3 DNA reads as TGCGCCAGCAGCCAAGACTGGGGGACAGGTGAACTCTATGGCTACACCTTC. J is TRBJ1-2 and V is TRBV4-3; 8 nucleotides align to TRBD1. Germline V gives CDR1 LGHNA, CDR2 YSLEER. There are 17 residues in the CDR3. V lost 0 bases to trimming and J lost 4 bases; unmatched junction nucleotides: 10.

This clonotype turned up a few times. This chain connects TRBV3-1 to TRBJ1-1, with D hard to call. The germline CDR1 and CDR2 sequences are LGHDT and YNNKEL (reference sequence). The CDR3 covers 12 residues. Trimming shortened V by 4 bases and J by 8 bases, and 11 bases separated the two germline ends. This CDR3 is CASSLNGMEAFF. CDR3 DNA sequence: TGTGCCAGCAGCCTTAATGGCATGGAAGCTTTCTTT.

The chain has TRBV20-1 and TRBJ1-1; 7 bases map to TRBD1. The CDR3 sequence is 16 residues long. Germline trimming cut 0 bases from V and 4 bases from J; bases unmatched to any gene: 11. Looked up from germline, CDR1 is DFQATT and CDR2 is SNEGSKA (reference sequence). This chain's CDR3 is CSARDRQGMVGTEAFF. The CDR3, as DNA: TGCAGTGCTAGAGATAGACAGGGAATGGTGGGCACTGAAGCTTTCTTT.

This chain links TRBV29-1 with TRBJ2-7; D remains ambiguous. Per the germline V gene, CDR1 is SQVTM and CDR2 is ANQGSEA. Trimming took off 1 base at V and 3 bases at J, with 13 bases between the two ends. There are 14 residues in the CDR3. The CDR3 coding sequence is TGCAGCGTTGAAGTTTCGGGTTGGGACTACGAGCAGTACTTC. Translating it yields CSVEVSGWDYEQYF.

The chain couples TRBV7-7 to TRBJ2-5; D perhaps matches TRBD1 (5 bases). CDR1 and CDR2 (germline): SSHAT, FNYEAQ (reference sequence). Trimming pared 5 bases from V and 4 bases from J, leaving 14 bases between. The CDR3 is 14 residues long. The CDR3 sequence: CASSHTGHSETQYF. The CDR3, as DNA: TGTGCCAGCAGCCACACCGGACACTCAGAGACCCAGTACTTC.

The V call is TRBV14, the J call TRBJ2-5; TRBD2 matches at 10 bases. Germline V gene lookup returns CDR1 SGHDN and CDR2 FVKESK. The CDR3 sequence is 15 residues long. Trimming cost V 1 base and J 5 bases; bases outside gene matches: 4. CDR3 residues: CASSQGATSGETQYF. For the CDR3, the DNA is TGTGCCAGCAGCCAAGGGGCGACTAGCGGGGAGACCCAGTACTTC.

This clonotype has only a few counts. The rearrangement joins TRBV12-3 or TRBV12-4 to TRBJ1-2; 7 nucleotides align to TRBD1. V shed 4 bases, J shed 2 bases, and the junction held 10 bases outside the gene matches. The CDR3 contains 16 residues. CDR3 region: CASSYAPGQRNYGYTF. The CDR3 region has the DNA TGTGCCAGCAGTTACGCACCGGGACAGAGAAACTATGGCTACACCTTC.

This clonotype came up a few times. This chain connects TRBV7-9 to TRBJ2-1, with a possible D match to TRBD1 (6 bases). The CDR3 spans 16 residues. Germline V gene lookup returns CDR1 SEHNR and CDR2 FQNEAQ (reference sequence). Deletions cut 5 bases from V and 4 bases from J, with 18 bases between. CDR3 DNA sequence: TGTGCCAGCAGCCCAGGGGCGGGCCCCCTATACAATGAGCAGTTCTTC. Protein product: CASSPGAGPLYNEQFF.

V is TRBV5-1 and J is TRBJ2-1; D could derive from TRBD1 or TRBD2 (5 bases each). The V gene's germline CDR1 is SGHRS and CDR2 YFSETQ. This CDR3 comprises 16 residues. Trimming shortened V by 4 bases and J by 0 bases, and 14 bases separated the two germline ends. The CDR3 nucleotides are TGCGCCAGCAGCCCTTACGGGGACCACTCCTACAATGAGCAGTTCTTC. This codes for CASSPYGDHSYNEQFF.

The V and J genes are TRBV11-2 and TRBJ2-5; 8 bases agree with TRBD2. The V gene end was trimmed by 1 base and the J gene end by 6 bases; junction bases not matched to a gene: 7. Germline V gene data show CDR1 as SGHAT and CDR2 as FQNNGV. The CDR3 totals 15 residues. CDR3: CASSLVTSGTKTQYF. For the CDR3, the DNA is TGTGCCAGCAGCTTAGTAACTAGCGGTACGAAGACCCAGTACTTC. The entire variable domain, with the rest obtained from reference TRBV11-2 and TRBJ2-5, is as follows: EAGVAQSPRYKIIEKRQSVAFWCNPISGHATLYWYQQILGQGPKLLIQFQNNGVVDDSQLPKDRFSAERLKGVDSTLKIQPAKLEDSAVYLCASSLVTSGTKTQYFGPGTRLLVL.

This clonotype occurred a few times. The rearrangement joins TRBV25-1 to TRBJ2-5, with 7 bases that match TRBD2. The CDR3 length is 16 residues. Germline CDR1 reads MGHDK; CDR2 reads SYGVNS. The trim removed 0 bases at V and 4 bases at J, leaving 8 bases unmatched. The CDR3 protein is CASSEYGGGPGETQYF. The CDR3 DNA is TGTGCCAGCAGTGAATATGGGGGAGGGCCGGGAGAGACCCAGTACTTC.

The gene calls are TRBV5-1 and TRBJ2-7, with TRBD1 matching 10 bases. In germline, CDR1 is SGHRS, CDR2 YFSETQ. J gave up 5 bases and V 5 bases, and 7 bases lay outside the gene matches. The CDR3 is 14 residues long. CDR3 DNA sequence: TGCGCCAGCAGTGTGGGACAGGGGATCCACGAGCAGTACTTC. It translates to CASSVGQGIHEQYF.

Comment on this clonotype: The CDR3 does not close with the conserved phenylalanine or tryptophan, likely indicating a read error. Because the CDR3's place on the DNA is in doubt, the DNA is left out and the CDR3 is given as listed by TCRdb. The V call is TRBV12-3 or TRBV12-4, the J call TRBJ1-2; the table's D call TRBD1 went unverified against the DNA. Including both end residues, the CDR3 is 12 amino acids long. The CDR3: CASSLAGTGFQI.

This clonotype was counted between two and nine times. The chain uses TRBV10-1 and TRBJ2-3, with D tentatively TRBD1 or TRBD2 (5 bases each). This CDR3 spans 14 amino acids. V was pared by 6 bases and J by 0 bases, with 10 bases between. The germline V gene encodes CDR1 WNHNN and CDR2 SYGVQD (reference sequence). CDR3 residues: CASRPGPSTDTQYF. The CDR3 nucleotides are TGCGCCAGCAGGCCGGGACCCAGCACAGATACGCAGTATTTT.

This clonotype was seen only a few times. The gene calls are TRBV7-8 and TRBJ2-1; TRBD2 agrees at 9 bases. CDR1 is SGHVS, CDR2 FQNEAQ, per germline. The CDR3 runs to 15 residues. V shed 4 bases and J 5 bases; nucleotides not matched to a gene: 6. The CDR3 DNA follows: TGTGCCAGCAGCTCGGGCGGGGGGGGAAACAATGAGCAGTTCTTC. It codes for CASSSGGGGNNEQFF.

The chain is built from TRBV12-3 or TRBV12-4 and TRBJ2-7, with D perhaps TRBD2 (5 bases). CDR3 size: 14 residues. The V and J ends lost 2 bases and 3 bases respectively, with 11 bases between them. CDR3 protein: CASSLTGSHYEQYF. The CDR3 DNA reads TGTGCCAGCAGTTTAACGGGGTCCCACTACGAGCAGTACTTC.

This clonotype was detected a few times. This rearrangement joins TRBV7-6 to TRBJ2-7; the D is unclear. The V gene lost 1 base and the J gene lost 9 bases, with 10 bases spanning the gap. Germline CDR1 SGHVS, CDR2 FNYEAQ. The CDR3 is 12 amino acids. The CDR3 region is CASSLGGVAQYF. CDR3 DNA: TGTGCCAGCAGCTTAGGTGGGGTTGCGCAGTACTTC.

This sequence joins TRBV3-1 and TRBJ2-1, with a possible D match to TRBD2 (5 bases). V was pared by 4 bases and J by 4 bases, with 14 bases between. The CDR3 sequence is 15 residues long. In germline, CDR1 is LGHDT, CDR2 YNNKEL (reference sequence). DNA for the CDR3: TGTGCCAGCAGCCGTACTAGAGGGTCTTACAATGAGCAGTTCTTC. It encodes CASSRTRGSYNEQFF.

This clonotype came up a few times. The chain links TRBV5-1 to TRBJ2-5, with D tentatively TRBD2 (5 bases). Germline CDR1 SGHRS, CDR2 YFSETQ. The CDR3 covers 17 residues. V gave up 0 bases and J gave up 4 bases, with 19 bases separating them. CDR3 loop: CASSLAGWASIAETQYF. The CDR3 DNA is TGCGCCAGCAGCTTGGCCGGTTGGGCTAGCATCGCAGAGACCCAGTACTTC.

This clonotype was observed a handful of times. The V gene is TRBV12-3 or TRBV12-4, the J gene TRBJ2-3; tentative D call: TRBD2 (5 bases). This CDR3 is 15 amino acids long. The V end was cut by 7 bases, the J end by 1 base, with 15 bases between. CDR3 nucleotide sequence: TGTGCCAGCACCCGCGATGGACTTCGCACAGATACGCAGTATTTT. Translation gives CASTRDGLRTDTQYF.

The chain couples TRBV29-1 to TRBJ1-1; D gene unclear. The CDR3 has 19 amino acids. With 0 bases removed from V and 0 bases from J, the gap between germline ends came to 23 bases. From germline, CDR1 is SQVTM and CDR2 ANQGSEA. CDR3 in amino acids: CSVEDPGGGYRFMNTEAFF. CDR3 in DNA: TGCAGCGTTGAAGATCCCGGCGGAGGATATCGTTTTATGAACACTGAAGCTTTCTTT.

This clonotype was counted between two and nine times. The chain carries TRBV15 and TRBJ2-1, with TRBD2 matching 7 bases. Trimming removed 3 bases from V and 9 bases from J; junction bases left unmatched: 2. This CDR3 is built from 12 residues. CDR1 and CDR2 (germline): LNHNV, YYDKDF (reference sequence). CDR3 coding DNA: TGTGCCACCAGCAGGTGGGGGGGTGAGCAGTTCTTC. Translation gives CATSRWGGEQFF.